These 9 T cell receptor beta chains originate from one sample sequenced in a study of cytomegalovirus exposure and HLA in healthy donors. Researchers ran the PCR with 60 Vbeta and 13 Jbeta primers. Profiled with immunoSEQ multiplex PCR; TCRdb holds only in-frame clones, not every one. The sample has 100,000 to 150,000 clones, approximately 87% seen once; the top ten hold over 15%. Sequencing was performed on PBMCs. Source of these receptors: a man younger than 30 in good health and CMV-seropositive.

The rearrangement uses TRBV7-9 and TRBJ2-6; 7 bases are shared with TRBD1. The V gene end was trimmed by 3 bases and the J gene end by 0 bases; junction bases not matched to a gene: 8. The CDR3 runs 18 residues. The germline V gene has CDR1 SEHNR and CDR2 FQNEAQ (reference sequence). The CDR3 DNA sequence: TGTGCCAGCAGCTTTCAAACAGGGGCCAGCTCTGGGGCCAACGTCCTGACTTTC. This gives the protein CASSFQTGASSGANVLTF.

The chain joins TRBV9 to TRBJ2-7, with D tentatively TRBD1 (6 bases). Deletions cut 4 bases from V and 2 bases from J, with 10 bases between. The CDR3 sequence is 13 residues long. Germline values: CDR1 SGDLS, CDR2 YYNGEE. CDR3 sequence (DNA): TGTGCCAGCAGCAACGACAGGACCTACGAGCAGTACTTC. Amino acids: CASSNDRTYEQYF.

The rearrangement joins TRBV19 to TRBJ2-2, with D maybe TRBD1 (5 bases). The germline CDR1 and CDR2 sequences are LNHDA and SQIVND (reference sequence). CDR3 length: 15 amino acids. The ends were cut back, 6 bases at V and 1 base at J, with 12 bases in the middle. DNA of the CDR3: TGTGCCAGTAGGAGATCTGGACAGAACACCGGGGAGCTGTTTTTT. This sequence encodes CASRRSGQNTGELFF.

This chain uses TRBV4-1 with TRBJ2-7; D may be TRBD1 (5 bases). V was clipped by 0 bases and J by 6 bases, with 6 bases between them. Germline V gene sequence: CDR1 MGHRA, CDR2 YSYEKL. This CDR3 comprises 12 residues. CDR3 in DNA: TGCGCCAGCAGCCAAGATGGGGCCGAGCAGTACTTC. Translation gives CASSQDGAEQYF.

The table lists this clone with a few counts. The gene calls are TRBV2 and TRBJ2-7, with D possibly matching TRBD1 (6 bases). The germline gives CDR1 SNHLY, CDR2 FYNNEI. The V end was cut by 9 bases, the J end by 4 bases, with 16 bases between. This CDR3 region has 13 residues. The CDR3 region is CASTQTGWYEQYF. CDR3 in DNA: TGTGCCAGTACGCAAACAGGGTGGTACGAGCAGTACTTC.

The chain carries TRBV4-1 and TRBJ1-2, with D possibly being TRBD1 (6 bases). Germline values: CDR1 MGHRA, CDR2 YSYEKL. The ends were cut back, 4 bases at V and 7 bases at J, with 13 bases in the middle. This CDR3 contains 13 residues. The CDR3 is CASSLTGLSGYTF. The CDR3 nucleotides read TGCGCCAGCAGCCTGACAGGTCTGAGTGGCTACACCTTC.

This clone was observed a single time. The chain uses TRBV5-4 and TRBJ2-2; possibly TRBD2 for D (5 bases). With 2 bases removed from V and 11 bases from J, the gap between germline ends came to 22 bases. Germline V lookup: CDR1 SGHNT, CDR2 YYREEE (reference sequence). The CDR3 totals 16 residues. CDR3 bases: TGTGCCAGCAGCTTCCAAGGGAATGGGCCATCGGGAGAGCTGTTTTTT. As protein: CASSFQGNGPSGELFF. Full variable domain (rest looked up from reference TRBV5-4 and TRBJ2-2): ETGVTQSPTHLIKTRGQQVTLRCSSQSGHNTVSWYQQALGQGPQFIFQYYREEENGRGNFPPRFSGLQFPNYSSELNVNALELDDSALYLCASSFQGNGPSGELFFGEGSRLTVL.

V is TRBV30 and J is TRBJ2-7; TRBD2 matches 7 bases. Germline V gene sequence: CDR1 GTSNPN, CDR2 SVGIG (reference sequence). The CDR3 is 13 amino acids. Trimming at V came to 5 bases and at J to 3 bases, leaving 7 bases not matched to a gene. CDR3 coding DNA: TGTGCCTGGGGGAGGGAGGGAGGCTACGAGCAGTACTTC. This gives the protein CAWGREGGYEQYF.

This clone was seen more than once but under ten times. The V and J genes are TRBV5-1 and TRBJ2-5; 7 bases fit TRBD1. Trimming cost V 3 bases and J 9 bases; bases outside gene matches: 11. CDR1 SGHRS and CDR2 YFSETQ come from the germline V gene. The CDR3 sequence is 14 residues long. CDR3: CASSSDRVNGAQYF. The CDR3 DNA is TGCGCCAGCAGCTCTGACAGGGTTAATGGGGCCCAGTACTTC.